Listed below are T cell receptor beta chains from one sample, sequenced in a study of blood T cell repertoires in COVID-19. Generated by immunoSEQ multiplex PCR, the TCRdb table keeps only in-frame clones and is missing some. The table has roughly 50,000 clones, 85% to 95% seen once. What was sequenced was peripheral blood. These TCRs come from a man aged 45-65 years with acute or convalescent COVID-19. Both conserved end residues are part of each CDR3. The order of the fields is clone size, V gene, CDR3 length, D gene, J gene, CDR3 protein, CDR3 DNA. A D gene is named only where the DNA matches it firmly. Rows may omit the clone size; those that give it use once, few, many or a size class.

.,TRBV7-2,14,TRBD1,TRBJ2-1,CASSPRTGGNEQFF,TGTGCCAGCAGCCCCAGGACAGGGGGCAATGAGCAGTTCTTC
.,TRBV4-2,17,.,TRBJ2-1,CASSQGSIQGGYNEQFF,TGTGCCAGCAGCCAAGGGTCCATCCAGGGGGGCTACAATGAGCAGTTCTTC
.,TRBV24-1,12,TRBD2,TRBJ2-1,CATSELAGMGFF,TGTGCCACCAGTGAACTAGCGGGAATGGGCTTCTTC
once,TRBV4-1,15,TRBD2,TRBJ2-7,CASSHPGAGGGEQYF,TGCGCCAGCAGCCACCCCGGAGCGGGAGGAGGTGAGCAGTACTTC
.,TRBV5-1,14,.,TRBJ1-2,CASSLDGINYGYTF,TGCGCCAGCAGTTTGGACGGGATTAACTATGGCTACACCTTC
.,TRBV2,14,TRBD1,TRBJ2-7,CASSRDRVVYEQYF,TGTGCCAGCAGCCGGGACAGGGTCGTCTACGAGCAGTACTTC
few,TRBV5-4,16,TRBD2,TRBJ2-1,CASSEGTGGLNNEQFF,TGTGCCAGCAGCGAAGGAACGGGAGGTCTCAACAATGAGCAGTTCTTC
.,TRBV2,12,TRBD2,TRBJ2-7,CASNSGGYEQYF,TGTGCCAGCAACAGCGGGGGCTACGAGCAGTACTTC
once,TRBV18,15,TRBD1,TRBJ2-2,CASSPGTGITGELFF,TGTGCCAGCTCACCTGGGACAGGGATAACCGGGGAGCTGTTTTTT
.,TRBV6-5,12,TRBD2,TRBJ2-1,CASRGLGGEQFF,TGTGCCAGCAGGGGACTAGGAGGTGAGCAGTTCTTC
.,TRBV6-1,13,.,TRBJ2-2,CASSEKGNGELFF,TGTGCCAGCAGTGAAAAGGGGAATGGGGAGCTGTTTTTT
.,TRBV30,15,.,TRBJ1-2,CAWSSEGGFGYGYTF,TGTGCCTGGAGTTCGGAGGGAGGTTTTGGCTATGGCTACACCTTC
.,TRBV10-3,15,.,TRBJ2-7,CAISETVGTEYEQYF,TGTGCCATCAGTGAAACGGTCGGGACTGAATACGAGCAGTACTTC
.,TRBV10-2,15,.,TRBJ1-1,CASRYSGTTNTEAFF,TGCGCCAGCAGGTATTCCGGGACAACGAACACTGAAGCTTTCTTT
once,TRBV20-1,11,.,TRBJ2-5,CSAKAGETQYF,TGCAGTGCTAAGGCGGGGGAGACCCAGTACTTC
once,TRBV11-3,17,TRBD2,TRBJ2-1,CASSSGLAGMRDNEQFF,TGTGCCAGCAGCTCGGGACTAGCGGGAATGCGGGATAATGAGCAGTTCTTC
.,TRBV30,15,TRBD1,TRBJ1-1,CAWSVRGQGRTEAFF,TGTGCCTGGAGTGTACGGGGACAGGGAAGAACTGAAGCTTTCTTT
.,TRBV5-1,17,.,TRBJ1-1,CASSLGGRGSGGTEAFF,TGCGCCAGCAGCCTCGGGGGGAGGGGCTCGGGTGGAACTGAAGCTTTCTTT
.,TRBV7-2,13,.,TRBJ2-1,CASSARAATRQFF,TGTGCCAGCAGCGCAAGAGCGGCCACGCGGCAGTTCTTC
.,TRBV6-5,15,.,TRBJ2-5,CASLLAGRRQETQYF,TGTGCCAGCCTCTTAGCAGGGCGGCGTCAAGAGACCCAGTACTTC
.,TRBV3-1/TRBV3-2,16,.,TRBJ2-2,CASSQILASGAGELFF,TGTGCCAGCAGCCAGATACTAGCTTCTGGAGCCGGGGAGCTGTTTTTT
.,TRBV5-5,19,.,TRBJ2-2,CASSGTIISGVLNTGELFF,TGTGCCAGCAGCGGCACCATCATTAGCGGAGTCTTGAACACCGGGGAGCTGTTTTTT
.,TRBV19,15,.,TRBJ1-4,CASSRLGGPNEKLFF,TGTGCCAGTAGTAGATTGGGGGGTCCTAATGAAAAACTGTTTTTT
.,TRBV7-6,17,.,TRBJ2-3,CASSLVSGRTSTDTQYF,TGTGCCAGCAGCTTAGTTTCGGGGAGGACTAGCACAGATACGCAGTATTTT
.,TRBV3-1/TRBV3-2,15,.,TRBJ2-1,CASSQDPFQLNEQFF,TGTGCCAGCAGCCAAGATCCCTTTCAACTCAATGAGCAGTTCTTC
.,TRBV2,16,.,TRBJ2-6,CASSEKLRVGANVLTF,TGTGCCAGCAGTGAAAAGCTGAGGGTTGGGGCCAACGTCCTGACTTTC
.,TRBV6-5,15,TRBD1,TRBJ1-5,CASSSDRGFNQPQHF,TGTGCCAGCAGTTCCGACAGGGGCTTCAATCAGCCCCAGCATTTT
.,TRBV12-3/TRBV12-4,13,.,TRBJ2-7,CASSGRYSYEQYF,TGTGCCAGCTCCGGCAGGTACTCCTACGAGCAGTACTTC
few,TRBV19,15,TRBD1,TRBJ1-5,CASSTRGTGNQPQHF,TGTGCCAGTAGCACTAGAGGGACAGGCAATCAGCCCCAGCATTTT
.,TRBV7-2,16,TRBD2,TRBJ2-7,CASSYIPGTILRGQYF,TGTGCCAGCAGCTATATCCCCGGGACTATCCTACGAGGACAGTACTTC
.,TRBV5-1,16,.,TRBJ2-7,CASTKGQQSGYYEQYF,TGCGCCAGCACGAAGGGACAACAAAGTGGGTACTACGAGCAGTACTTC
.,TRBV6-2/TRBV6-3,16,TRBD1,TRBJ1-5,CASSYLPGTGDQPQHF,TGTGCCAGCAGTTACCTCCCGGGGACAGGAGATCAGCCCCAGCATTTT
.,TRBV21-1,13,.,TRBJ1-2,CASSNPSTDGYTF,TGTGCCAGCAGCAACCCGTCGACAGATGGCTACACCTTC
once,TRBV10-1,14,.,TRBJ2-7,CASSDYLAHGEQYF,TGCGCCAGCAGTGACTATCTAGCCCATGGCGAGCAGTACTTC
.,TRBV30,14,.,TRBJ2-2,CAWRQGSNTGELFF,TGTGCCTGGAGGCAGGGTTCGAACACCGGGGAGCTGTTTTTT
.,TRBV11-2,14,.,TRBJ1-1,CASSLDLTITEAFF,TGTGCCAGCAGCTTAGATCTCACTATCACTGAAGCTTTCTTT
.,TRBV2,14,TRBD1,TRBJ1-4,CASSPDRGNEKLFF,TGTGCCAGCAGTCCCGACAGGGGGAATGAAAAACTGTTTTTT
.,TRBV18,16,.,TRBJ2-7,CASSPLKSSKTYEQYF,TGTGCCAGCTCCCCCCTTAAGTCGAGTAAGACCTACGAGCAGTACTTC
.,TRBV27,15,TRBD1,TRBJ2-7,CASRAVRQGGYEQYF,TGTGCCAGCAGGGCGGTACGACAGGGGGGCTACGAGCAGTACTTC
once,TRBV2,13,.,TRBJ2-3,CASSEPFTDTQYF,TGTGCCAGCAGTGAACCCTTCACAGATACGCAGTATTTT
.,TRBV18,14,TRBD2,TRBJ2-3,CASSPGLEGDTQYF,TGTGCCAGCTCACCAGGACTAGAGGGAGATACGCAGTATTTT
.,TRBV10-1,18,TRBD2,TRBJ2-7,CASNYKRTSGRRAYEQYF,TGCGCCAGCAACTACAAAAGGACTAGCGGGAGAAGGGCGTACGAGCAGTACTTC
.,TRBV18,17,TRBD2,TRBJ2-3,CASSPNLGLAVTDTQYF,TGTGCCAGCTCACCAAACCTGGGACTAGCGGTCACAGATACGCAGTATTTT
.,TRBV11-3,14,.,TRBJ2-6,CASSLVGTTNVLTF,TGTGCCAGCAGCTTAGTCGGGACAACTAACGTCCTGACTTTC
few,TRBV7-9,15,.,TRBJ2-7,CASSQADEVPYEQYF,TGTGCCAGCAGCCAAGCGGATGAGGTTCCCTACGAGCAGTACTTC
.,TRBV19,15,.,TRBJ1-5,CASSITAEINQPQHF,TGTGCCAGTAGTATAACGGCGGAAATTAATCAGCCCCAGCATTTT
once,TRBV19,16,.,TRBJ1-1,CASSILRGFVHTEAFF,TGTGCCAGTAGTATACTCCGGGGGTTCGTGCACACTGAAGCTTTCTTT
few,TRBV10-3,14,.,TRBJ2-7,CAIRPDTAASEQYF,TGTGCCATCAGGCCCGACACGGCTGCTTCTGAGCAGTACTTC
.,TRBV7-8,16,.,TRBJ1-6,CASSSHTQGYNSPLHF,TGTGCCAGCAGCTCCCACACTCAGGGCTATAATTCACCCCTCCACTTT
.,TRBV5-6,14,.,TRBJ2-7,CASSLNPDKLKNNF,TGTGCCAGCAGCTTAAACCCGGACAAACTCAAGAACAACTTC
.,TRBV21-1,15,.,TRBJ2-7,CASRVHLFAVYEQYF,TGTGCCAGCAGAGTACACCTTTTCGCTGTCTACGAGCAGTACTTC
.,TRBV7-2,15,.,TRBJ2-7,CASTLGPGDSYEQYF,TGTGCCAGCACTCTAGGGCCAGGGGATAGCTACGAGCAGTACTTC
.,TRBV5-4,13,.,TRBJ1-1,CASSEGVDTEAFF,TGTGCCAGCAGCGAAGGGGTCGACACTGAAGCTTTCTTT
.,TRBV18,14,.,TRBJ1-1,CASSPHSMNTEAFF,TGTGCCAGCTCACCACACAGCATGAACACTGAAGCTTTCTTT
.,TRBV4-1,14,.,TRBJ1-1,CASSQEYAAGGAFF,TGCGCCAGCAGCCAAGAATACGCGGCGGGTGGAGCTTTCTTT